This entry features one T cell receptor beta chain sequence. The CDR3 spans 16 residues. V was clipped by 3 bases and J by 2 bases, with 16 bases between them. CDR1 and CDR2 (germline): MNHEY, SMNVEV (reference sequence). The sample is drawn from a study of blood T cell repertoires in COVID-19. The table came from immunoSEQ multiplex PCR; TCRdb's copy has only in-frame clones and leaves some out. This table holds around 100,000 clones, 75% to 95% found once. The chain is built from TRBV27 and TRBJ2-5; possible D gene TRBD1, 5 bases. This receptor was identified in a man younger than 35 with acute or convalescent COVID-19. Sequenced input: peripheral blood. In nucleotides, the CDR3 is TGTGCCAGCAGTTTTCATGGGGCAGGGATACAAGAGACCCAGTACTTC. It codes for CASSFHGAGIQETQYF.